This entry lists 21 T cell receptor beta chains sequenced from one sample in a study of cytomegalovirus exposure and HLA in healthy donors (dated by TCRdb to 2016 to 2017). Library preparation used the immunoSEQ multiplex PCR assay. The multiplex PCR relied on a mix of 60 forward primers for TCR Vbeta segments and 13 reverse primers for TCR Jbeta segments. Not all clones reach the TCRdb copy of this immuneACCESS table, which keeps in-frame sequences only. Checked studies attribute under half of the gap to unresolved V genes and leave the rest unexplained. The sample table holds 85,000 to 110,000 clones. About 3% of the sample is taken by the ten largest. Sequences were obtained from PBMCs. The receptor set was obtained from a man aged 40-55 years in good health and CMV-seronegative.

V gene TRBV5-6 combines with J gene TRBJ1-1; D possibly corresponds to TRBD1 (6 bases). Deletions cut 4 bases from V and 1 base from J, with 14 bases between. The germline V gene has CDR1 SGHDT and CDR2 YYEEEE. The CDR3 has 15 residues. The CDR3 DNA sequence: TGTGCCAGCAGCATTAACCCACAGGGGAACACTGAAGCTTTCTTT. This translates into CASSINPQGNTEAFF.

The rearrangement uses TRBV11-3 and TRBJ2-3, with D possibly matching TRBD1 (5 bases). V was cut by 0 bases and J by 10 bases, with 11 bases left in between. CDR1 is SGHNT, CDR2 YENEEA, per germline. CDR3 length: 13 residues. This chain's CDR3 is CASSLDRQQAQYF. In DNA, the CDR3 is TGTGCCAGCAGCTTAGATCGACAGCAGGCGCAGTATTTT.

The chain couples TRBV5-6 to TRBJ2-7, with D perhaps TRBD1 (6 bases). The CDR3 has 15 residues. Germline CDR1 is SGHDT and CDR2 is YYEEEE. Trimming took off 4 bases at V and 4 bases at J, with 18 bases between the two ends. CDR3 loop: CASSAKGDPFYEQYF. The CDR3 DNA reads TGTGCCAGCAGCGCCAAGGGGGACCCCTTTTACGAGCAGTACTTC.

The CDR3 loop is CASSKRDNTEAFF. CDR3 DNA sequence: TGTGCCAGCAGCAAGCGGGACAACACTGAAGCTTTCTTT. J is TRBJ1-1 and V is TRBV21-1. TRBV21-1 is reported as a pseudogene. This CDR3 region has 13 residues.

Written as DNA, the CDR3 is TGTGCCAGCAGCTTAGTAGCGGGACAGGGATTCGAGGGCTATGGCTACACCTTC. Amino acids: CASSLVAGQGFEGYGYTF. This chain uses TRBV7-2 with TRBJ1-2, with TRBD1 identical over 9 bases. There are 18 residues in the CDR3. Germline CDR1 is SGHTA and CDR2 is FQGNSA. The V and J ends lost 1 base and 4 bases, in that order; junction bases with no gene match: 13. Based on the CDR3 plus reference TRBV7-2 and TRBJ1-2, the full variable domain is GAGVSQSPSNKVTEKGKDVELRCDPISGHTALYWYRQSLGQGLEFLIYFQGNSAPDKSGLPSDRFSAERTGGSVSTLTIQRTQQEDSAVYLCASSLVAGQGFEGYGYTFGSGTRLTVV.

The rearrangement links TRBV5-1 to TRBJ2-7; possible D gene TRBD1, 6 bases. This CDR3 is 13 amino acids long. CDR1 is SGHRS and CDR2 is YFSETQ in the germline V gene. The ends were cut back, 3 bases at V and 2 bases at J, with 9 bases in the middle. The chain's CDR3 is CASSWDITYEQYF. CDR3 nucleotide sequence: TGCGCCAGCAGCTGGGACATAACCTACGAGCAGTACTTC.

V usage is TRBV29-1 and J usage is TRBJ2-3, with a weak D call TRBD1 (5 bases). V was clipped by 2 bases and J by 5 bases, with 14 bases between them. This CDR3 is built from 14 residues. Germline CDR1 SQVTM, CDR2 ANQGSEA. CDR3 in DNA: TGCAGCGTTGAACAGACAGCTACCCAAGATACGCAGTATTTT. It translates to CSVEQTATQDTQYF.

This sequence joins TRBV18 and TRBJ1-2; 7 bases map to TRBD1. The CDR3 extends over 14 amino acids. Germline V lookup: CDR1 KGHSH, CDR2 LQKENI. After removal of 2 bases from V and 0 bases from J, the junction contained 0 bases not matched to a gene. The CDR3 DNA sequence: TGTGCCAGCTCACCAGACAGGGCTAACTATGGCTACACCTTC. This translates into CASSPDRANYGYTF.

The CDR3 nucleotides are TGTGCCAGCAGATCTCAACCGACTAGTTTTGAGCAGTTCTTC. Its protein product is CASRSQPTSFEQFF. The chain links TRBV6-4 to TRBJ2-1; D may be TRBD2 (6 bases). The CDR3 is 14 amino acids. CDR1 is MRHNA, CDR2 SNTAGT, per germline. Trimming removed 6 bases at V and 9 bases at J, with 18 bases between.

Here the CDR3 reads CASSLTGGSGANVLTF. The CDR3 bases are TGCGCCAGCAGCTTAACCGGGGGGTCTGGGGCCAACGTCCTGACTTTC. V and J are TRBV5-1 and TRBJ2-6; 7 bases map to TRBD2. J gave up 1 base and V 2 bases, and 3 bases lay outside the gene matches. This CDR3 spans 16 amino acids. Germline values: CDR1 SGHRS, CDR2 YFSETQ.

The chain recombines TRBV7-7 with TRBJ2-2; unclear D gene. The CDR3 has 12 residues. Germline V CDR1 and CDR2: SSHAT, FNYEAQ (reference sequence). With 1 base removed from V and 7 bases from J, the gap between germline ends came to 4 bases. CDR3 region: CASSLGHGELFF. DNA of the CDR3: TGTGCCAGCAGCTTAGGACACGGGGAGCTGTTTTTT.

This chain links TRBV28 with TRBJ1-5, with D unclear. Germline CDR1 and CDR2: MDHEN and SYDVKM. The CDR3 is 12 amino acids. Between the trimmed V and J ends, which lost 8 bases and 4 bases, there was a span of 9 bases. DNA of the CDR3: TGTGCCAGCGGCTTAAGTAATCAGCCCCAGCATTTT. Residues: CASGLSNQPQHF.

V usage is TRBV28 and J usage is TRBJ1-2; D unclear. The CDR3 spans 15 residues. The V gene lost 4 bases and the J gene lost 8 bases, with 20 bases spanning the gap. Germline CDR1 and CDR2: MDHEN and SYDVKM. The DNA of the CDR3 is TGTGCCAGCAGTTACAATACCGGCGGGATAGGGGGCTACACCTTC. This codes for CASSYNTGGIGGYTF.

The chain is built from TRBV6-1 and TRBJ1-5; possibly TRBD1 for D (6 bases). V shed 5 bases and J shed 6 bases, with 11 bases lying between them. Germline V CDR1 and CDR2: MNHNS, SASEGT. There are 13 residues in the CDR3. This chain's CDR3 is CASSRAGAQPQHF. DNA of the CDR3: TGTGCCAGCAGTCGGGCAGGGGCTCAGCCCCAGCATTTT.

The CDR3: CASSPGMQNTEAFF. The CDR3 DNA follows: TGCGCCAGCAGCCCCGGGATGCAGAACACTGAAGCTTTCTTT. This chain joins TRBV5-1 and TRBJ1-1, with unresolved D. The V end was cut by 4 bases, the J end by 1 base, with 11 bases between. Germline V CDR1 and CDR2: SGHRS, YFSETQ. The CDR3 length is 14 residues. The full variable domain, its missing parts supplied by reference TRBV5-1 and TRBJ1-1, is KAGVTQTPRYLIKTRGQQVTLSCSPISGHRSVSWYQQTPGQGLQFLFEYFSETQRNKGNFPGRFSGRQFSNSRSEMNVSTLELGDSALYLCASSPGMQNTEAFFGQGTRLTVV.

This sequence joins TRBV5-4 and TRBJ2-6; 11 bases map to TRBD2. In germline, CDR1 is SGHNT, CDR2 YYREEE (reference sequence). The CDR3 is 18 amino acids. The J segment lost 0 bases and the V segment lost 4 bases, leaving 6 bases of the junction unmatched. CDR3 sequence (DNA): TGTGCCAGCAGCCCCGGACTAGCGGGCGCCTCTGGGGCCAACGTCCTGACTTTC. Amino acid sequence: CASSPGLAGASGANVLTF.

The J gene is TRBJ2-2, the V gene TRBV12-5; 10 bases agree with TRBD1. Germline lookup yields CDR1 LGHNT and CDR2 FRNRAP. V was clipped by 4 bases and J by 1 base; unmatched bases: 6. The length of the CDR3 is 17 residues. As DNA, the CDR3 is TGTGCTAGTGGTTCGGGACAGGGGCTCGGGAACACCGGGGAGCTGTTTTTT. Translation: CASGSGQGLGNTGELFF.

The chain has TRBV5-4 and TRBJ1-1; 8 bases agree with TRBD1. Germline V CDR1 and CDR2: SGHNT, YYREEE (reference sequence). After removal of 5 bases from V and 2 bases from J, the junction contained 5 bases not matched to a gene. The CDR3 has 14 amino acids. The CDR3 DNA is TGTGCCAGCAGGTACAGGGGGGGAAACACTGAAGCTTTCTTT. This codes for CASRYRGGNTEAFF. The entire variable domain, with the rest obtained from reference TRBV5-4 and TRBJ1-1, is as follows: ETGVTQSPTHLIKTRGQQVTLRCSSQSGHNTVSWYQQALGQGPQFIFQYYREEENGRGNFPPRFSGLQFPNYSSELNVNALELDDSALYLCASRYRGGNTEAFFGQGTRLTVV.

The genes are TRBV18 and TRBJ2-7; the D gene is possibly TRBD1 (6 bases). V was cut by 0 bases and J by 3 bases, with 12 bases left in between. CDR1 and CDR2 from the germline V gene are KGHSH and LQKENI. This CDR3 is 15 amino acids long. CDR3 sequence (DNA): TGTGCCAGCTCACCACCGACAGGACGGCTCTACGAGCAGTACTTC. Translating it yields CASSPPTGRLYEQYF.

This chain links TRBV7-8 with TRBJ1-2; D gene uncertain. V lost 1 base to trimming and J lost 4 bases, with 10 bases between them. Looked up from germline, CDR1 is SGHVS and CDR2 is FQNEAQ. The CDR3 has 14 amino acids. The CDR3 spells CASSLGAFFYGYTF. The CDR3 coding sequence is TGTGCCAGCAGCTTAGGGGCCTTCTTCTATGGCTACACCTTC.

The chain employs TRBV10-3 and TRBJ2-1; TRBD1 might be the D (6 bases). V lost 0 bases to trimming and J lost 6 bases, with 9 bases between them. This CDR3 is 14 amino acids long. In germline, CDR1 is ENHRY, CDR2 SYGVKD. The CDR3 region is CAISESVQGNEQFF. The CDR3 DNA follows: TGTGCCATCAGTGAGTCGGTACAGGGCAATGAGCAGTTCTTC.